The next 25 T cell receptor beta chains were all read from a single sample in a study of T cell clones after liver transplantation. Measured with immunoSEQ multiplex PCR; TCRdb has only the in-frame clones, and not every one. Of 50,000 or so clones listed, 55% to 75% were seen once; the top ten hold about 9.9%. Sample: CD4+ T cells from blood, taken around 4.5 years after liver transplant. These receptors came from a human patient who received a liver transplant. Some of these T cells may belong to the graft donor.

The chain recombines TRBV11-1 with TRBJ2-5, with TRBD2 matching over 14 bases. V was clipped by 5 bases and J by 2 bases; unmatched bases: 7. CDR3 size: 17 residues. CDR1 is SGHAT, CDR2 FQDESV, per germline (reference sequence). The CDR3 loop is CASSGWTSGGIQETQYF. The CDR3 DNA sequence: TGTGCCAGCAGCGGCTGGACTAGCGGGGGGATTCAAGAGACCCAGTACTTC.

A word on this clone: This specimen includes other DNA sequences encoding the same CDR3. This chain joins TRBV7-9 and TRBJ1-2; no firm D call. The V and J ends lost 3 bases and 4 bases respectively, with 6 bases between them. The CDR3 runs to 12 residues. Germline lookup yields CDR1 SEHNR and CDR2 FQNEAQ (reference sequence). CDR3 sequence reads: CASSFGSYGYTF. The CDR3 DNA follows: TGTGCCAGCAGCTTCGGTTCCTATGGCTACACCTTC.

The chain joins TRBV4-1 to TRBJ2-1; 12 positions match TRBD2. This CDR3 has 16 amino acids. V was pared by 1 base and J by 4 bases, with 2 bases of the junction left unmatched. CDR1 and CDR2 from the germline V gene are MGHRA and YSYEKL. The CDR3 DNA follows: TGCGCCAGCAGCCAAGGGACTAGCGGGGCGTACAATGAGCAGTTCTTC. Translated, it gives CASSQGTSGAYNEQFF.

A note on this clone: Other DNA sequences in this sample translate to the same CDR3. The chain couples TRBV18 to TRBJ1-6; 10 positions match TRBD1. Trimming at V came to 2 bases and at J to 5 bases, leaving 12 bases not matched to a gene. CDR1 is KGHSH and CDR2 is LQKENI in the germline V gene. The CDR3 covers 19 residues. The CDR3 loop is CASSPGGRQGAGNNSPLHF. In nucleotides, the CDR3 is TGTGCCAGCTCACCAGGGGGGCGACAGGGGGCAGGGAATAATTCACCCCTCCACTTT. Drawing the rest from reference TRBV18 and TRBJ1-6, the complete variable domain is NAGVMQNPRHLVRRRGQEARLRCSPMKGHSHVYWYRQLPEEGLKFMVYLQKENIIDESGMPKERFSAEFPKEGPSILRIQQVVRGDSAAYFCASSPGGRQGAGNNSPLHFGNGTRLTVT.

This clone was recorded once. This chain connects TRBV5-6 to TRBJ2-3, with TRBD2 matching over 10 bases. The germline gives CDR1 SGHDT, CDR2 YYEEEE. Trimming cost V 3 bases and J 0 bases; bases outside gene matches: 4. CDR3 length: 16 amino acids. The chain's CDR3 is CASSSLAGVSTDTQYF. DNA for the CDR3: TGTGCCAGCAGCTCTCTAGCGGGGGTTAGCACAGATACGCAGTATTTT.

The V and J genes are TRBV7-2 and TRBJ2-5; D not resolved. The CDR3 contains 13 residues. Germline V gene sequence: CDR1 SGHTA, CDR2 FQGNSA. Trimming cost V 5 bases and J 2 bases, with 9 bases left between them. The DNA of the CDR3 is TGTGCCAGCAGCATCCCCACTCAAGAGACCCAGTACTTC. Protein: CASSIPTQETQYF. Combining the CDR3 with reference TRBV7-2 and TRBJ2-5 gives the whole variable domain GAGVSQSPSNKVTEKGKDVELRCDPISGHTALYWYRQSLGQGLEFLIYFQGNSAPDKSGLPSDRFSAERTGGSVSTLTIQRTQQEDSAVYLCASSIPTQETQYFGPGTRLLVL.

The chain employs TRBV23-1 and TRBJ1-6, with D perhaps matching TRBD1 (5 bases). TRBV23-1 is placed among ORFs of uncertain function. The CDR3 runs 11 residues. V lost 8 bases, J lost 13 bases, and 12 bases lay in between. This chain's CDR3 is CASPGHTPLHF. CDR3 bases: TGCGCCAGCCCGGGGCATACGCCCCTCCACTTT.

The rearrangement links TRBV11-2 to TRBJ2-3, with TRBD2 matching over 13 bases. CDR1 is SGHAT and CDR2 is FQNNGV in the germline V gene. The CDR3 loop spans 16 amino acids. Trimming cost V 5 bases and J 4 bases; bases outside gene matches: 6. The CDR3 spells CASSIGTSGEADTQYF. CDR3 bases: TGTGCCAGCAGCATCGGGACTAGCGGGGAAGCAGATACGCAGTATTTT.

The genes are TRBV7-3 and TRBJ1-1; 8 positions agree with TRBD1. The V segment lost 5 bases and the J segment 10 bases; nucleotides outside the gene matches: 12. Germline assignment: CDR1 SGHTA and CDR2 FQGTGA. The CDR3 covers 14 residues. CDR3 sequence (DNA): TGTGCCAGCAGCCAAGACAGGGGAGGGGAAGGAGCTTTCTTT. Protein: CASSQDRGGEGAFF.

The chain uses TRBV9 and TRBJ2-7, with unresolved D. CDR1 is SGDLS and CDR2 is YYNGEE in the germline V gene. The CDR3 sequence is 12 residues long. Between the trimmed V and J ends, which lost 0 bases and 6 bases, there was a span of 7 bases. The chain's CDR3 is CASSVEVGEQYF. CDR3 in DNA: TGTGCCAGCAGCGTAGAGGTGGGCGAGCAGTACTTC.

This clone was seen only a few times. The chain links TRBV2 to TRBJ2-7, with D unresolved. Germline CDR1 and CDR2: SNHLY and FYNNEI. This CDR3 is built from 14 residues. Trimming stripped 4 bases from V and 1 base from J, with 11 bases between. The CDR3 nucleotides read TGTGCCAGCAGTGTGGGCACTATTTCCTACGAGCAGTACTTC. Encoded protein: CASSVGTISYEQYF. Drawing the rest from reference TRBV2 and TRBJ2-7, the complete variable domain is EPEVTQTPSHQVTQMGQEVILRCVPISNHLYFYWYRQILGQKVEFLVSFYNNEISEKSEIFDDQFSVERPDGSNFTLKIRSTKLEDSAMYFCASSVGTISYEQYFGPGTRLTVT.

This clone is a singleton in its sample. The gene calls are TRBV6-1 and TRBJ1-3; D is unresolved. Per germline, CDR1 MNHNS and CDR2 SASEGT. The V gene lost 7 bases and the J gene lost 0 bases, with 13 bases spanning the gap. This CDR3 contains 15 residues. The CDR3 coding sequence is TGTGCCAGCAATTTAGACGGGAGCTCTGGAAACACCATATATTTT. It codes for CASNLDGSSGNTIYF.

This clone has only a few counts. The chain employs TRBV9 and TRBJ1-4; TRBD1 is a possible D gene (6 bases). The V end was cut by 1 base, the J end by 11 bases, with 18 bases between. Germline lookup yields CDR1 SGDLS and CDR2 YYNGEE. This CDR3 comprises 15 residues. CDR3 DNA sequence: TGTGCCAGCAGCGTAAGGGGGAGTGCCTGGGATAAACTGTTTTTT. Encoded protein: CASSVRGSAWDKLFF.

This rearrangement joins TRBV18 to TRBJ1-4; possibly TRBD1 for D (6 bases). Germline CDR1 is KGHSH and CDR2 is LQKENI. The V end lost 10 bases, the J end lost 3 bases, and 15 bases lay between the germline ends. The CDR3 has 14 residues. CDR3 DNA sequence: TGTGCCACTCGCGCGACAGGATCTAATGAAAAACTGTTTTTT. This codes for CATRATGSNEKLFF.

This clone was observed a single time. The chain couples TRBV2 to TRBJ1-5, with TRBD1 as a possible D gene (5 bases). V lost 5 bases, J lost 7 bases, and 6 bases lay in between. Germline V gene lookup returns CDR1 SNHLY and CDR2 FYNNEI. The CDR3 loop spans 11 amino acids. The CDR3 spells CASSWGQPQHF. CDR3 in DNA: TGTGCCAGCAGTTGGGGCCAGCCCCAGCATTTT.

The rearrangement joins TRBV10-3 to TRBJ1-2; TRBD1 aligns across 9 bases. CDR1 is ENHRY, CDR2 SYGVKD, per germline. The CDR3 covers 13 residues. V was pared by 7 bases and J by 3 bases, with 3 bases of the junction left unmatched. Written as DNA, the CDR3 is TGTGCCATCAAGGGACAGGGACACTATGGCTACACCTTC. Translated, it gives CAIKGQGHYGYTF.

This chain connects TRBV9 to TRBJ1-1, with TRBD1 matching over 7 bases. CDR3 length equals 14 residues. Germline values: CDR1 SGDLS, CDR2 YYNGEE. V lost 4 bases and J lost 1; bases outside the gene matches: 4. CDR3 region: CASSPWTGNTEAFF. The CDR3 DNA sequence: TGTGCCAGCAGCCCCTGGACAGGGAACACTGAAGCTTTCTTT.

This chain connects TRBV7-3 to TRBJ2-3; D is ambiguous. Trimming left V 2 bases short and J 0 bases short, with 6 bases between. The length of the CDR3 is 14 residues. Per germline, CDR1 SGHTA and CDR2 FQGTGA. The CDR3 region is CASSLGLSTDTQYF. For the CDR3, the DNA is TGTGCCAGCAGCTTAGGGTTGAGCACAGATACGCAGTATTTT.

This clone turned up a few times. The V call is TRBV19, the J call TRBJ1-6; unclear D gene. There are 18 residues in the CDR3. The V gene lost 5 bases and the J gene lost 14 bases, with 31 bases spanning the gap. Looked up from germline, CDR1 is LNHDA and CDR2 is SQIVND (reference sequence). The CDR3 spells CASSPLEASHVGYPSLHF. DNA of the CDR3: TGTGCCAGTAGTCCTCTAGAGGCGAGCCACGTTGGATATCCATCCCTCCACTTT.

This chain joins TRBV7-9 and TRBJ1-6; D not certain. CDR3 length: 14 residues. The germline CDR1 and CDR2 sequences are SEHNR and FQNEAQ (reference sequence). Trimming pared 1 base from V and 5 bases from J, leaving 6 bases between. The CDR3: CASSLGVDNSPLHF. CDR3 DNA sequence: TGTGCCAGCAGCTTAGGCGTGGATAATTCACCCCTCCACTTT.

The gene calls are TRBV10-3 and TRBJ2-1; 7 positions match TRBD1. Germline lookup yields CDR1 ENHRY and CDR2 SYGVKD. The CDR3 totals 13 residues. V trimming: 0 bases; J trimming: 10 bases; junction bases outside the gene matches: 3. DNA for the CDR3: TGTGCCATCAGTGAGTCAGGGGGCGGGGAGCAGTTCTTC. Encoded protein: CAISESGGGEQFF.

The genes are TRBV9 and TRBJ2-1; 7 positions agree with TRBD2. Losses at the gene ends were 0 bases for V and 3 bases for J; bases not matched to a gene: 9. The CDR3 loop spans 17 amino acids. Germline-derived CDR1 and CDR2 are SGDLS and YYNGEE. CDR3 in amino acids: CASSVGVRGRGYNEQFF. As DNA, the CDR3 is TGTGCCAGCAGCGTAGGGGTGCGGGGGAGAGGCTACAATGAGCAGTTCTTC.

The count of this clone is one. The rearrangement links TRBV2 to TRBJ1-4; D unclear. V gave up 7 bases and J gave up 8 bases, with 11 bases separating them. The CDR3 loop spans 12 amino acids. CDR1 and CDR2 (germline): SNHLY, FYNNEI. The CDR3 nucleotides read TGTGCCAGCAAGAGAGAAAGAGAAAAACTGTTTTTT. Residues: CASKREREKLFF.

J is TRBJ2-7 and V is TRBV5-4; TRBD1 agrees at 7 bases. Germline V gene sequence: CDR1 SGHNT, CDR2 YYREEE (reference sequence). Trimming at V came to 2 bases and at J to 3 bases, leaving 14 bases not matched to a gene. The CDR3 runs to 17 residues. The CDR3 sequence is CASSLIGFDRVSYEQYF. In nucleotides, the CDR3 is TGTGCCAGCAGCTTAATAGGTTTTGACAGGGTAAGCTACGAGCAGTACTTC.

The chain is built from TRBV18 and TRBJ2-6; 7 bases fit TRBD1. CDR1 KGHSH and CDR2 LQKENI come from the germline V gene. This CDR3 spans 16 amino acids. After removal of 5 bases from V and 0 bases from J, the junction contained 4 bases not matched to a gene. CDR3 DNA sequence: TGTGCCAGCTCAGGACAGGTCCGCTCTGGGGCCAACGTCCTGACTTTC. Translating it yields CASSGQVRSGANVLTF. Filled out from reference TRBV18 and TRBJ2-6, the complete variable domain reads NAGVMQNPRHLVRRRGQEARLRCSPMKGHSHVYWYRQLPEEGLKFMVYLQKENIIDESGMPKERFSAEFPKEGPSILRIQQVVRGDSAAYFCASSGQVRSGANVLTFGAGSRLTVL.